This T cell receptor (beta chain) was sequenced for a study of technical replicates of blood from a few donors. CDR1 and CDR2 (germline): LGHNA, YNFKEQ. CDR3 length: 12 amino acids. V was clipped by 1 base and J by 9 bases, with 7 bases between them. Libraries were prepared by immunoSEQ multiplex PCR; TCRdb keeps only in-frame clonotypes and omits some of them. The sample has some 80,000 clones; nearly 98% are singletons. Sequences were obtained from T cells isolated from PBMCs. This rearrangement joins TRBV4-2 to TRBJ1-5, with D perhaps matching TRBD1 (5 bases). The TCR was taken from a human donor in good health. The CDR3 protein is CASSQVRGPQHF. The CDR3 DNA reads TGTGCCAGCAGCCAAGTAAGGGGGCCCCAGCATTTT.